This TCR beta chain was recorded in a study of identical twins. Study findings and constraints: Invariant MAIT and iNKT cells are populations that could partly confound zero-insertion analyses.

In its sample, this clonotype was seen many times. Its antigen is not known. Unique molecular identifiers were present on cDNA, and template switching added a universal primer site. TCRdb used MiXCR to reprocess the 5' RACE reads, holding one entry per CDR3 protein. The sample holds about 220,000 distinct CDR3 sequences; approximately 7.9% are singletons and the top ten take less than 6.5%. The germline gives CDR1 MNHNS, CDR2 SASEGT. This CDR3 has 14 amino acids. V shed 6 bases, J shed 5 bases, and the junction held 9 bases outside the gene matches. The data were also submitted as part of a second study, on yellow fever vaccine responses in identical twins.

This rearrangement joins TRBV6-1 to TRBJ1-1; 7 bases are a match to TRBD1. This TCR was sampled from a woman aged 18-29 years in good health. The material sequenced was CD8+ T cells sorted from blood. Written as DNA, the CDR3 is TGTGCCAGCAGCCACGACAGGGTTTGGACTGAAGCTTTCTTT. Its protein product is CASSHDRVWTEAFF.